One sample yielded the 15 T cell receptor beta chains listed below, sequenced in a study of blood T cell repertoires in COVID-19. Using immunoSEQ multiplex PCR, the repertoire was profiled, and TCRdb retains in-frame clones only, with some absent. The repertoire holds around 470,000 clones, with roughly nine tenths as singletons. Sequencing was done on a sample of peripheral blood. These receptors were collected from a man aged 18 to 30 with COVID-19, enrolled during active disease.

This chain uses TRBV15 with TRBJ1-2; TRBD1 agrees at 10 bases. This CDR3 spans 15 amino acids. The V gene end was trimmed by 0 bases and the J gene end by 5 bases; junction bases not matched to a gene: 3. The germline V gene has CDR1 LNHNV and CDR2 YYDKDF (reference sequence). CDR3 DNA sequence: TGTGCCACCAGCAGAGATGGGACAGGGGTTTATGGCTACACCTTC. Encoded protein: CATSRDGTGVYGYTF.

The V and J genes are TRBV7-8 and TRBJ1-2, with D possibly TRBD1 on 5 matching bases. Trimming took off 5 bases at V and 4 bases at J, with 17 bases between the two ends. This CDR3 spans 15 amino acids. The V gene's germline CDR1 is SGHVS and CDR2 FQNEAQ. DNA of the CDR3: TGTGCCAGCAGCATCTCCAGGGATTTGGGCTATGGCTACACCTTC. Translating gives CASSISRDLGYGYTF. Supplemented by reference TRBV7-8 and TRBJ1-2, the full variable domain reads GAGVSQSPRYKVAKRGQDVALRCDPISGHVSLFWYQQALGQGPEFLTYFQNEAQLDKSGLPSDRFFAERPEGSVSTLKIQRTQQEDSAVYLCASSISRDLGYGYTFGSGTRLTVV.

The chain uses TRBV5-1 and TRBJ2-1; 9 nucleotides agree with TRBD1. Trimming took 6 bases from V and 6 from J; bases not matched to a gene: 7. Germline V gene lookup returns CDR1 SGHRS and CDR2 YFSETQ. The CDR3 loop spans 14 amino acids. The CDR3 sequence: CASKRQGGINEQFF. CDR3 in DNA: TGCGCCAGCAAGAGACAGGGGGGGATCAATGAGCAGTTCTTC.

The rearrangement joins TRBV5-8 to TRBJ2-7, with D possibly matching TRBD2 (5 bases). This CDR3 contains 14 residues. From germline, CDR1 is SGHTS and CDR2 YDEGEE. Trimming took off 6 bases at V and 2 bases at J, with 15 bases between the two ends. This chain's CDR3 is CASTLGLNTYEQYF. CDR3 DNA sequence: TGTGCCAGCACCCTTGGACTCAATACCTACGAGCAGTACTTC.

This clone was observed once. The chain uses TRBV29-1 and TRBJ1-5, with a tentative D call TRBD1 (6 bases). CDR3 length: 16 residues. Trimming took off 7 bases at V and 3 bases at J, with 22 bases between the two ends. Looked up from germline, CDR1 is SQVTM and CDR2 is ANQGSEA. CDR3 DNA sequence: TGCAGCGCCCCCCGGCAGAACCGGGACACCAATCAGCCCCAGCATTTT. This translates into CSAPRQNRDTNQPQHF. Full variable domain (missing parts from reference TRBV29-1 and TRBJ1-5): SAVISQKPSRDICQRGTSLTIQCQVDSQVTMMFWYRQQPGQSLTLIATANQGSEATYESGFVIDKFPISRPNLTFSTLTVSNMSPEDSSIYLCSAPRQNRDTNQPQHFGDGTRLSIL.

This chain joins TRBV5-1 and TRBJ2-3; 7 positions agree with TRBD2. The CDR3 covers 16 residues. Germline V gives CDR1 SGHRS, CDR2 YFSETQ. The junction had 10 bases not matched to a gene; V was cut back by 4 bases and J by 2 bases. The CDR3 protein is CASSGGTTLDTDTQYF. The CDR3 DNA reads TGCGCCAGCAGCGGGGGGACTACCCTGGACACAGATACGCAGTATTTT. The full variable domain, with the rest looked up from reference TRBV5-1 and TRBJ2-3, is KAGVTQTPRYLIKTRGQQVTLSCSPISGHRSVSWYQQTPGQGLQFLFEYFSETQRNKGNFPGRFSGRQFSNSRSEMNVSTLELGDSALYLCASSGGTTLDTDTQYFGPGTRLTVL.

Only one count was recorded for this clone. The chain links TRBV5-1 to TRBJ2-1, with D hard to call. Between the trimmed V and J ends, which lost 2 bases and 3 bases, there was a span of 9 bases. Per the germline V gene, CDR1 is SGHRS and CDR2 is YFSETQ. The CDR3 is 14 amino acids. The CDR3 loop is CASSFTGFYNEQFF. The CDR3 DNA sequence: TGCGCCAGCAGCTTTACGGGTTTCTACAATGAGCAGTTCTTC.

The chain combines TRBV18 with TRBJ1-4; 10 bases match TRBD1. Germline CDR1 and CDR2: KGHSH and LQKENI. The CDR3 loop spans 15 amino acids. The ends lost 3 bases at V and 5 bases at J; junction bases unmatched: 3. CDR3 sequence (DNA): TGTGCCAGCTCACCCGACAGGGGGCAGAATGAAAAACTGTTTTTT. It translates to CASSPDRGQNEKLFF.

The chain links TRBV6-6 to TRBJ1-5; no clear D gene. Germline V gene data show CDR1 as MNHNY and CDR2 as SVGAGI (reference sequence). The CDR3 runs to 15 residues. The V end lost 5 bases, the J end lost 2 bases, and 13 bases lay between the germline ends. CDR3 DNA sequence: TGTGCCAGCAGTAGATACGGCGGGGGCAATCAGCCCCAGCATTTT. This codes for CASSRYGGGNQPQHF.

The chain recombines TRBV18 with TRBJ1-1, with 8 bases that match TRBD1. CDR1 is KGHSH, CDR2 LQKENI, per germline. This CDR3 region has 16 residues. With 4 bases clipped from V and 4 bases from J, the junction kept 11 bases outside the gene matches. In DNA form, the CDR3 reads TGTGCCAGCTCACTTTCCCAGGGGGCGCGGGGCACTGAAGCTTTCTTT. This translates into CASSLSQGARGTEAFF.

This chain joins TRBV14 and TRBJ2-3; D remains ambiguous. Per germline, CDR1 SGHDN and CDR2 FVKESK. The CDR3 totals 11 residues. Trimming left V 4 bases short and J 7 bases short, with 6 bases between. For the CDR3, the DNA is TGTGCCAGCAGCCTGAGAAATACGCAGTATTTT. Protein: CASSLRNTQYF.

The chain couples TRBV16 to TRBJ2-1; TRBD2 matches at 10 bases. The CDR3 has 17 residues. With V trimmed by 4 bases and J by 3 bases, 9 bases remained unmatched. CDR1 KGHSY and CDR2 FQNENV come from the germline V gene. The CDR3 DNA reads TGTGCCAGCAGCCCTTATGCTAGCGGGAGTAGCTACAATGAGCAGTTCTTC. Its protein is CASSPYASGSSYNEQFF.

The chain employs TRBV4-1 and TRBJ1-4; D uncertain. The germline V gene encodes CDR1 MGHRA and CDR2 YSYEKL. There are 17 residues in the CDR3. The germline V and J ends were trimmed by 5 bases and 6 bases, with 22 bases remaining between them. This CDR3 reads CASSYPRGGGLHEKLFF. The CDR3 DNA reads as TGCGCCAGCAGCTATCCCCGGGGTGGAGGGCTTCATGAAAAACTGTTTTTT.

The genes are TRBV3-1 (or the pseudogene TRBV3-2) and TRBJ2-3; the match to TRBD2 covers 10 bases. Unmatched junction bases numbered 8, after V lost 0 bases and J lost 2 bases. This CDR3 region has 18 residues. Germline CDR1 is LGHDT and CDR2 is YNNKEL (reference sequence). The CDR3 loop is CASSQDPLAGAITDTQYF. The CDR3 coding sequence is TGTGCCAGCAGCCAAGATCCCCTAGCGGGGGCCATCACAGATACGCAGTATTTT.

The DNA for the CDR3 is TGTGCCAGCAGCTTCCGGACAGGGGGCCGCTATGGCTACACCTTC. This gives the protein CASSFRTGGRYGYTF. This chain joins TRBV9 and TRBJ1-2; 11 nucleotides line up with TRBD1. This CDR3 region has 15 residues. In germline, CDR1 is SGDLS, CDR2 YYNGEE. The V and J ends lost 4 bases and 4 bases, in that order; junction bases with no gene match: 6.